This T cell receptor (beta chain) emerged from a study of early T cells in non-severe SARS-CoV-2 infection. Study-level information: Unsorted whole blood bulk RNA was sequenced, with unpaired chains. General study points: There was a bias toward anti-spike CD8 responses in VDJdb matching, which missed private and CD4 specificities.

By frequency in the sample, this clonotype is medium-sized. Its antigen remains unknown. Germline V CDR1 and CDR2: LGHNA, YSLEER. The CDR3 spans 15 residues. Trimming stripped 0 bases from V and 7 bases from J, with 13 bases between. The TCR library protocol was used to attach unique molecular identifiers. These identifiers were attached to individual cDNA molecules. TCRdb processed the 5' RACE reads anew with MiXCR; each CDR3 protein has one entry. Of 25,000 to 30,000 distinct CDR3 sequences detected, 4.4% appear once; the ten largest clones hold approximately 10%. The rearrangement joins TRBV4-3 to TRBJ2-1; D may correspond to TRBD1 or TRBD2 (6 bases each). The sequenced sample was whole blood. This receptor was taken from an adult who was a healthcare worker with PCR-confirmed SARS-CoV-2 infection or an uninfected control (not recorded which). The CDR3 here is CASSQDLIGGNEQFF. The CDR3 DNA reads TGCGCCAGCAGCCAAGACCTTATAGGGGGGAATGAGCAGTTCTTC.